This T cell receptor beta chain is from a study of T-cell memory formation after mild COVID-19. On the study more broadly: Among the donors, TCR clusters were largely specific to each donor. The study, taken as a whole, reports: CM and EM subsets held most contracting CD4+ clones; EMRA held CD8+ ones. A second wave expanding day 15 to 37 was CD4+-biased; contracting clones were balanced.

TCRdb re-called the 5' RACE reads with MiXCR, one entry per CDR3 protein. Found here are some 120,000 distinct CDR3 sequences, roughly 6% of them singletons; the top ten hold 2% to 2.5%. The sample holds many counts of this clonotype. Its target is not known. The material sequenced was PBMCs or a T cell subset sorted from them (not recorded which). The TCR was taken from an adult woman who had mild COVID-19 (a few samples of this study predate the infection). Cell type and time point are not known.

CDR3 sequence reads: CASSPTLSGQPQHF. The CDR3 nucleotides are TGTGCCAGCAGCCCGACCCTCTCGGGGCAGCCCCAGCATTTT. The chain uses TRBV3-1 and TRBJ1-5; D unresolved. The V end was cut by 4 bases, the J end by 7 bases, with 14 bases between. Germline loops: CDR1 LGHDT, CDR2 YNNKEL (reference sequence). The CDR3 runs 14 residues.